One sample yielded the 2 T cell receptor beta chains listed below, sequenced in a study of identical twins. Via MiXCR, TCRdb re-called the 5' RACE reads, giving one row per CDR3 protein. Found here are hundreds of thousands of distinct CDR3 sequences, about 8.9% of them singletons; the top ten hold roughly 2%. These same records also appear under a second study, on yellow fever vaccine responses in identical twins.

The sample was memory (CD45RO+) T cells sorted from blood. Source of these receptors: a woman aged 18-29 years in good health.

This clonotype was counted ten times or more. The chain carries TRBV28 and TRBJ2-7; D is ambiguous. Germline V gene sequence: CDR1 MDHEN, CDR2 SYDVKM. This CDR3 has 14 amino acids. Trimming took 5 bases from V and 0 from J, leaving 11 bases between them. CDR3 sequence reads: CASSPRKASYEQYV. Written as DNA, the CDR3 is TGTGCCAGCAGTCCCCGGAAGGCCTCCTACGAGCAGTACGTC.

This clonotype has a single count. The CDR3: CASSSRSNEAFF. The CDR3 nucleotides read TGTGCCAGTAGTTCACGCTCGAATGAAGCTTTCTTT. This chain joins TRBV19 and TRBJ1-1; D is unresolved. The CDR3 totals 12 residues. Per the germline V gene, CDR1 is LNHDA and CDR2 is SQIVND (reference sequence). Trimming removed 5 bases from V and 7 bases from J, with 11 bases in between.